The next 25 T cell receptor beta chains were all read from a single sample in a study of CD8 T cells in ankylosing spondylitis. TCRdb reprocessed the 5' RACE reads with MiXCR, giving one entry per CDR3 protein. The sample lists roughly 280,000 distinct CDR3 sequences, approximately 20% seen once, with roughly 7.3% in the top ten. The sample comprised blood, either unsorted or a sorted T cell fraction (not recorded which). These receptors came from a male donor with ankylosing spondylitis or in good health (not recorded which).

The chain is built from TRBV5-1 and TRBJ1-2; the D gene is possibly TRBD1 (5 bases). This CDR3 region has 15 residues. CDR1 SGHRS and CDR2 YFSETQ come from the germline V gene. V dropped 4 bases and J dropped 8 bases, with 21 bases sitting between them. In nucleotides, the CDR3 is TGCGCCAGCAGCCTTTCCATGGGGCGAGTAGACGGCTACACCTTC. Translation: CASSLSMGRVDGYTF. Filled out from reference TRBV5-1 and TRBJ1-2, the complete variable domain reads KAGVTQTPRYLIKTRGQQVTLSCSPISGHRSVSWYQQTPGQGLQFLFEYFSETQRNKGNFPGRFSGRQFSNSRSEMNVSTLELGDSALYLCASSLSMGRVDGYTFGSGTRLTVV.

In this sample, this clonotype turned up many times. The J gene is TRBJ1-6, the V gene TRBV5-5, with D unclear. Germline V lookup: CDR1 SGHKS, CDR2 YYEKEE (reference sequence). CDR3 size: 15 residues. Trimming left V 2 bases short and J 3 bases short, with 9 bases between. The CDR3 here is CASSFSVLYNSPLHF. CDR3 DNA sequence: TGTGCCAGCAGCTTCTCCGTACTCTATAATTCACCCCTCCACTTT.

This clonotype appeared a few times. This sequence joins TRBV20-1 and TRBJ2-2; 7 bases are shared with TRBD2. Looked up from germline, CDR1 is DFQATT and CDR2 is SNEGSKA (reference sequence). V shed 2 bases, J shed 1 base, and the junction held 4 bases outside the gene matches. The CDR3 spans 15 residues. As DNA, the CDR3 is TGCAGTGCTAGAAATCCTAGCGGGAACACCGGGGAGCTGTTTTTT. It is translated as CSARNPSGNTGELFF.

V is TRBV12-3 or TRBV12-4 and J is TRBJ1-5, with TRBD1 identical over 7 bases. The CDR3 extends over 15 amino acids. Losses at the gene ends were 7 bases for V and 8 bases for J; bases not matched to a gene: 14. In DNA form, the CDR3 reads TGTGCCAGCACGAAACAGGGGAATCCGTCAGAGCCCCAGCATTTT. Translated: CASTKQGNPSEPQHF.

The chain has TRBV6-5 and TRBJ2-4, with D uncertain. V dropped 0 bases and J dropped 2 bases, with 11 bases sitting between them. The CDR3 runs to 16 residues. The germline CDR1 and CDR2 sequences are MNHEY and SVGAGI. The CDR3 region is CASSYSRSATKNIQYF. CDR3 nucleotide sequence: TGTGCCAGCAGTTACTCGAGGTCAGCAACCAAAAACATTCAGTACTTC.

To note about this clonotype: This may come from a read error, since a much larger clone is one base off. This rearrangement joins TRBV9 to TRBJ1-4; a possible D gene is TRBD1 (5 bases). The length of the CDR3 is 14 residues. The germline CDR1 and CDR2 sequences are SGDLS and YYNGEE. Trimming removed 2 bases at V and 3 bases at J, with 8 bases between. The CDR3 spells CASSVRQPNEKLFF. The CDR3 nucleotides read TGTGCCAGCAGCGTCCGACAGCCTAATGAAAAACTGTTTTTT.

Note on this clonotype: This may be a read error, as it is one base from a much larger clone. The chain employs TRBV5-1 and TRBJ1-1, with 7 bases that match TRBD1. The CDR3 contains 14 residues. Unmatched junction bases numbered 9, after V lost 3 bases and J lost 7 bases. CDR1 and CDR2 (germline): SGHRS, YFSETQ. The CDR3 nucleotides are TGCGCCAGCAGCTCAAAACAGGGGAAGAGTGAAGCTTTCTTT. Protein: CASSSKQGKSEAFF.

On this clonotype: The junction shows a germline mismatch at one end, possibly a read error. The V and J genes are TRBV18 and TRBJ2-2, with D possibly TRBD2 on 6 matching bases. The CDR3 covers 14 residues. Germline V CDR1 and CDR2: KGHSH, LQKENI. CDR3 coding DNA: TGTACCAGCTCACCGGGGGAAATTGGCGGGGAGCTGTTTTTT. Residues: CTSSPGEIGGELFF. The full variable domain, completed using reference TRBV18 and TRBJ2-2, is NAGVMQNPRHLVRRRGQEARLRCSPMKGHSHVYWYRQLPEEGLKFMVYLQKENIIDESGMPKERFSAEFPKEGPSILRIQQVVRGDSAAYFCTSSPGEIGGELFFGEGSRLTVL.

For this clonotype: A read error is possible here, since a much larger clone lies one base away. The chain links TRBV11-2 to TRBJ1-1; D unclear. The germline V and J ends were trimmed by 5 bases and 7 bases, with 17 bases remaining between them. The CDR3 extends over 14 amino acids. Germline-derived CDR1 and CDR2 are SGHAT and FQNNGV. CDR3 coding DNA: TGTGCCAGCAGCCGAGCCCCGAGAGACGTTGAAGCTTTCTTT. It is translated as CASSRAPRDVEAFF.

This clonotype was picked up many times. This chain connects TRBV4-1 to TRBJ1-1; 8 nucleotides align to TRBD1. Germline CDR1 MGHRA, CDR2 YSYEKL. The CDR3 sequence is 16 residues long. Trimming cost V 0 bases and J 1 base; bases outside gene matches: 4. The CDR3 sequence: CASSQDWQGANTEAFF. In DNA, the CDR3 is TGCGCCAGCAGCCAAGATTGGCAGGGGGCGAACACTGAAGCTTTCTTT.

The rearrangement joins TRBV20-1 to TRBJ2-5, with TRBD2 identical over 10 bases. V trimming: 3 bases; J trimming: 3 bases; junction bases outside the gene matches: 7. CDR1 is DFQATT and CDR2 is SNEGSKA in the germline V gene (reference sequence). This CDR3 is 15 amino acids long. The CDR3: CSASFSGGTKETQYF. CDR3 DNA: TGCAGTGCTAGTTTTAGCGGGGGGACAAAAGAGACCCAGTACTTC.

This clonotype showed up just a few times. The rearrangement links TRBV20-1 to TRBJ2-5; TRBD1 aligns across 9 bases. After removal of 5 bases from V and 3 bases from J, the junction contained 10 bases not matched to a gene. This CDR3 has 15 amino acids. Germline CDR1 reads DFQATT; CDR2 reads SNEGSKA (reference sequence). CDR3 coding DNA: TGCAGTGCTCCCCTTCAACGGGACAGGGAAGAGACCCAGTACTTC. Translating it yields CSAPLQRDREETQYF.

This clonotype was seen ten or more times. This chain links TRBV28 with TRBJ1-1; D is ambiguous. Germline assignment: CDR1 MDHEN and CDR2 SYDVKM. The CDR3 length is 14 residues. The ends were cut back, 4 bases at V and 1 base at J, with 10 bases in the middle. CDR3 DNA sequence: TGTGCCAGCAGTTGGTTCGGGGAGAACACTGAAGCTTTCTTT. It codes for CASSWFGENTEAFF. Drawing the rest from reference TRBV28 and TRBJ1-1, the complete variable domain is DVKVTQSSRYLVKRTGEKVFLECVQDMDHENMFWYRQDPGLGLRLIYFSYDVKMKEKGDIPEGYSVSREKKERFSLILESASTNQTSMYLCASSWFGENTEAFFGQGTRLTVV.

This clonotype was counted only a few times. CDR3 loop: CASSYGQGQETQYF. For the CDR3, the DNA is TGCGCCAGCAGCTATGGACAGGGACAAGAGACCCAGTACTTC. V usage is TRBV5-1 and J usage is TRBJ2-5; TRBD1 aligns across 8 bases. CDR1 and CDR2 (germline): SGHRS, YFSETQ. The CDR3 extends over 14 amino acids. The V gene end was trimmed by 3 bases and the J gene end by 2 bases; junction bases not matched to a gene: 3.

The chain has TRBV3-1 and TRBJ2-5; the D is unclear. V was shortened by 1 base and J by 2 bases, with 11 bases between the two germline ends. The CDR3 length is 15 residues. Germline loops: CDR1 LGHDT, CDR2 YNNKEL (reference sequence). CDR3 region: CASSQAVARQETQYF. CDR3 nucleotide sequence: TGTGCCAGCAGCCAAGCTGTAGCCAGGCAAGAGACCCAGTACTTC.

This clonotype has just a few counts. CDR3 in DNA: TGTGCCAGCAGGAGACAGGGGAACTCCTACGAGCAGTACGTC. Translation: CASRRQGNSYEQYV. The chain is built from TRBV6-1 and TRBJ2-7, with 8 bases aligning to TRBD1. The germline CDR1 and CDR2 sequences are MNHNS and SASEGT. The CDR3 length is 14 residues. The trim removed 6 bases at V and 0 bases at J, leaving 4 bases unmatched.

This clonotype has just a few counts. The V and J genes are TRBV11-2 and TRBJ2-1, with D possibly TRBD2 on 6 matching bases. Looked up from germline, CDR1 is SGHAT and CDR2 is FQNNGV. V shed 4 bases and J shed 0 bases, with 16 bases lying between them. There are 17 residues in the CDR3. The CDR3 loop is CASSSRGGTRSYNEQFF. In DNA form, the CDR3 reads TGTGCCAGCAGCTCTCGGGGCGGGACTCGCTCCTACAATGAGCAGTTCTTC.

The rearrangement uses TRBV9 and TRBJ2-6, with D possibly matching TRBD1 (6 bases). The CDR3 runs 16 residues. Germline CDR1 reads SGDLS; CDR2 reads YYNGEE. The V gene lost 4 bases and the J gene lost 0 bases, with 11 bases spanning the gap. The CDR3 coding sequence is TGTGCCAGCAGCTCCGACAGGAGCTCTGGGGCCAACGTCCTGACTTTC. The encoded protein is CASSSDRSSGANVLTF.

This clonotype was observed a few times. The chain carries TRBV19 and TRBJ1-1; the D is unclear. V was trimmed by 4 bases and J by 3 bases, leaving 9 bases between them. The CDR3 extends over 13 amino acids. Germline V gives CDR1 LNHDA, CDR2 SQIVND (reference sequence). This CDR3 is CASSSRTHTEAFF. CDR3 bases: TGTGCCAGTAGTAGCAGGACTCACACTGAAGCTTTCTTT. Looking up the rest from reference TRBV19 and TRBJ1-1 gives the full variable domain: DGGITQSPKYLFRKEGQNVTLSCEQNLNHDAMYWYRQDPGQGLRLIYYSQIVNDFQKGDIAEGYSVSREKKESFPLTVTSAQKNPTAFYLCASSSRTHTEAFFGQGTRLTVV.

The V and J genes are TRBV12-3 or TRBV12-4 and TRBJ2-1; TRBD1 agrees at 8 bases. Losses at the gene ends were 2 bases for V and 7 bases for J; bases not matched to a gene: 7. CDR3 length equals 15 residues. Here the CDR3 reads CASSLPRGRSNEQFF. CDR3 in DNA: TGTGCCAGCAGTTTACCCAGGGGGCGCAGTAATGAGCAGTTCTTC.

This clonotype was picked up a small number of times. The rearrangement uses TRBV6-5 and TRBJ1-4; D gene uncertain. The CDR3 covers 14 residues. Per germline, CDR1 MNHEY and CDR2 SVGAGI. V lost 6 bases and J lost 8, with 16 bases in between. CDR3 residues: CASSNSGSGEKLFF. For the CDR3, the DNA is TGTGCCAGCAGCAACTCGGGGTCGGGCGAAAAACTGTTTTTT.

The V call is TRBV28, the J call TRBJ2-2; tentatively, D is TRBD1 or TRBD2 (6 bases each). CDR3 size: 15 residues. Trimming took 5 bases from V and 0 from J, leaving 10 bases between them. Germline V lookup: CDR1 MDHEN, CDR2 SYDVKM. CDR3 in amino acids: CASSGGPTNTGELFF. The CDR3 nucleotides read TGTGCCAGCAGTGGGGGGCCGACGAACACCGGGGAGCTGTTTTTT.

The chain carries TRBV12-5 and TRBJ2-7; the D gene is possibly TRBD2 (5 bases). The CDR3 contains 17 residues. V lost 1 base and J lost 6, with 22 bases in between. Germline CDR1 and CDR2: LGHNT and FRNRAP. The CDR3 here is CASGLDAPEVRDGEQYV. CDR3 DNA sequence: TGTGCTAGTGGTTTGGACGCCCCGGAGGTGAGGGATGGCGAGCAGTACGTC.

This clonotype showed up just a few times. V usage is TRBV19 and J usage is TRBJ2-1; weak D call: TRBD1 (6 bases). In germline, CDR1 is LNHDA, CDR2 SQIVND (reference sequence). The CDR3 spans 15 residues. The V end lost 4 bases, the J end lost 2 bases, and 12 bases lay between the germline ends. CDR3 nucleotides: TGTGCCAGTAGTAGTTGGACAGCCACCTACAATGAGCAGTTCTTC. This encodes CASSSWTATYNEQFF.

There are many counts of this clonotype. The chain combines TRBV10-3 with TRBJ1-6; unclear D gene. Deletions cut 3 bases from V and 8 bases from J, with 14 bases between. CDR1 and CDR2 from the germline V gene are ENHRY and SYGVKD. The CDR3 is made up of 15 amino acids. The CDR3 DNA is TGTGCCATCAGTGACACCGGGATCCAAGATTCACCCCTCCACTTT. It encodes CAISDTGIQDSPLHF.